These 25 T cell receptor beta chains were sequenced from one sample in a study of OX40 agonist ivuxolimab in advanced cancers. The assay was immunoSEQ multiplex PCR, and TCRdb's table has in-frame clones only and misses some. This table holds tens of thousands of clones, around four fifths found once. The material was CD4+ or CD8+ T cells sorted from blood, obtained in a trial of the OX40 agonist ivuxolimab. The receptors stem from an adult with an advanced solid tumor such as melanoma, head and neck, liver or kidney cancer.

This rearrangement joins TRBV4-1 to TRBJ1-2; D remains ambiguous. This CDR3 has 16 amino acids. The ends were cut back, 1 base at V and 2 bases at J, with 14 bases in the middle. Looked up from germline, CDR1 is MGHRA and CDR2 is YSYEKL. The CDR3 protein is CASSQALRRTNYGYTF. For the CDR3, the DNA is TGCGCCAGCAGCCAAGCTCTGAGGCGGACGAACTATGGCTACACCTTC.

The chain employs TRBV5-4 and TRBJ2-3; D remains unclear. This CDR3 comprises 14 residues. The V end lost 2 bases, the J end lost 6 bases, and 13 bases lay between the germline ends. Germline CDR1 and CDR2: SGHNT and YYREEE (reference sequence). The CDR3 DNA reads TGTGCCAGCAGCTTTTCAGGCGGAGATGATACGCAGTATTTT. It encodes CASSFSGGDDTQYF.

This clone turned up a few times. In DNA form, the CDR3 reads TGTGCCAGTAGTACTTGGACAGGGGCTAGCAATCAGCCCCAGCATTTT. This gives the protein CASSTWTGASNQPQHF. The V call is TRBV19, the J call TRBJ1-5, with 9 bases lining up with TRBD1. The V gene's germline CDR1 is LNHDA and CDR2 SQIVND (reference sequence). V shed 4 bases and J 0 bases; nucleotides not matched to a gene: 4. This CDR3 has 16 amino acids.

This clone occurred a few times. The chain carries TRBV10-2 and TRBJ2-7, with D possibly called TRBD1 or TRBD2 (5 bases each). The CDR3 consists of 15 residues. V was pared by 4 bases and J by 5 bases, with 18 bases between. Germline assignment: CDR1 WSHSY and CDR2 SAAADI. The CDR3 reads CASSAGASQGNEQYF. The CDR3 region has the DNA TGCGCCAGCAGTGCCGGGGCCTCCCAGGGAAACGAGCAGTACTTC.

The CDR3 reads CASSPQETAQFF. CDR3 nucleotides: TGTGCCAGCTCACCACAGGAAACGGCGCAGTTCTTT. The chain has TRBV18 and TRBJ1-1; D not certain. CDR3 length: 12 residues. Trimming took 1 base from V and 14 from J, leaving 14 bases between them. Germline V gives CDR1 KGHSH, CDR2 LQKENI. Full variable domain (rest looked up from reference TRBV18 and TRBJ1-1): NAGVMQNPRHLVRRRGQEARLRCSPMKGHSHVYWYRQLPEEGLKFMVYLQKENIIDESGMPKERFSAEFPKEGPSILRIQQVVRGDSAAYFCASSPQETAQFFGQGTRLTVV.

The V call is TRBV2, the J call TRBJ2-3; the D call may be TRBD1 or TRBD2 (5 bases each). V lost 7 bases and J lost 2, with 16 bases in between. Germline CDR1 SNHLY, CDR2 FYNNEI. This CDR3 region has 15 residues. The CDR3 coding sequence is TGTGCCAGCATCCCCGGGGCAGGCGCCACAGATACGCAGTATTTT. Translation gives CASIPGAGATDTQYF.

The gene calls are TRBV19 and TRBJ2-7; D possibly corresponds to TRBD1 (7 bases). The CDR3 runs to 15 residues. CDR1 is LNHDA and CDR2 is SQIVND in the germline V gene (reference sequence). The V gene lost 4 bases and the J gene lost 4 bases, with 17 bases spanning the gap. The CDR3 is CASSTLDRSGYEQYF. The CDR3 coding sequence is TGTGCCAGTAGTACCTTGGACAGGAGCGGGTACGAGCAGTACTTC. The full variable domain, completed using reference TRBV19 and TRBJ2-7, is DGGITQSPKYLFRKEGQNVTLSCEQNLNHDAMYWYRQDPGQGLRLIYYSQIVNDFQKGDIAEGYSVSREKKESFPLTVTSAQKNPTAFYLCASSTLDRSGYEQYFGPGTRLTVT.

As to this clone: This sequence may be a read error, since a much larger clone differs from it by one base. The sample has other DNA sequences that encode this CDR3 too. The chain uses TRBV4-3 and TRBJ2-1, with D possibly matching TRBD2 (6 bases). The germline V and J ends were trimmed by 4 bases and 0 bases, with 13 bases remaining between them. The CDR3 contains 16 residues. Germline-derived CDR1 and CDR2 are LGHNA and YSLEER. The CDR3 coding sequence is TGCGCCAGCAGCCGCGAGCGGGTAAGCTCCTACAATGAGCAGTTCTTC. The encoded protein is CASSRERVSSYNEQFF.

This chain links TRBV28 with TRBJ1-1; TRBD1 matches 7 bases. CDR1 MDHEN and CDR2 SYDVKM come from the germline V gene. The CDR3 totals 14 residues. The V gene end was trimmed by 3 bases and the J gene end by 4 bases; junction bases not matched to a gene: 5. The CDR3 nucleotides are TGTGCCAGCAGTTTTGGGACAGCAACCACTGAAGCTTTCTTT. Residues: CASSFGTATTEAFF.

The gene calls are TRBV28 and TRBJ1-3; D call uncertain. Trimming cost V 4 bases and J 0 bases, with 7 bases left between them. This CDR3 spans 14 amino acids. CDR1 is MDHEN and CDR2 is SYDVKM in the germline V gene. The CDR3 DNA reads TGTGCCAGCAGTTCGTGGCACTCTGGAAACACCATATATTTT. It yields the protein CASSSWHSGNTIYF. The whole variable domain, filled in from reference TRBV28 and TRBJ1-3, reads DVKVTQSSRYLVKRTGEKVFLECVQDMDHENMFWYRQDPGLGLRLIYFSYDVKMKEKGDIPEGYSVSREKKERFSLILESASTNQTSMYLCASSSWHSGNTIYFGEGSWLTVV.

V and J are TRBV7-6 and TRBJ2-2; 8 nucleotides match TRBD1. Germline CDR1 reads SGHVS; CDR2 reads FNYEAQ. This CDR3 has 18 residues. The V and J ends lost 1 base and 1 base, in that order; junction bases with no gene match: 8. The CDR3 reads CASSLVSGTGVNTGELFF. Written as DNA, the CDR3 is TGTGCCAGCAGCTTAGTTTCCGGGACAGGAGTGAACACCGGGGAGCTGTTTTTT.

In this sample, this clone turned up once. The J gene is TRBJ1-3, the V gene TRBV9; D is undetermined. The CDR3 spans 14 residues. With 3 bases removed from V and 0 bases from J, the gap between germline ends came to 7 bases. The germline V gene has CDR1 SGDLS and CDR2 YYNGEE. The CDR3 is CASSAGYSGNTIYF. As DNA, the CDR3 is TGTGCCAGCAGCGCAGGATACTCTGGAAACACCATATATTTT.

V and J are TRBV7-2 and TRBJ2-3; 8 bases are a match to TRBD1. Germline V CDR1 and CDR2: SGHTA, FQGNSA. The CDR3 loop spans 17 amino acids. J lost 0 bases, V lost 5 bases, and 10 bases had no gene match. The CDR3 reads CASSLLRTGRSTDTQYF. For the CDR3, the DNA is TGTGCCAGCAGCCTACTCAGGACAGGGAGAAGCACAGATACGCAGTATTTT.

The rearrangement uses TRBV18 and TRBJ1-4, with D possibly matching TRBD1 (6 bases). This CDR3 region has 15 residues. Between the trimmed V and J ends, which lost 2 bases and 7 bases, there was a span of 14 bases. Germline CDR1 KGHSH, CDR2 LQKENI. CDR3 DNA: TGTGCCAGCTCACCATGGGGGGCGCGCGGTGAAAAACTGTTTTTT. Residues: CASSPWGARGEKLFF.

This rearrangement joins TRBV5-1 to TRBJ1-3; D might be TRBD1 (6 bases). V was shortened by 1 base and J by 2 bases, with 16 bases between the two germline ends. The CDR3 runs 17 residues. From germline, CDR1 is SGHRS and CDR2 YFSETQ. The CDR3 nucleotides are TGCGCCAGCAGCTTGCCCCAGGAGGGACAAGCTGGAAACACCATATATTTT. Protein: CASSLPQEGQAGNTIYF.

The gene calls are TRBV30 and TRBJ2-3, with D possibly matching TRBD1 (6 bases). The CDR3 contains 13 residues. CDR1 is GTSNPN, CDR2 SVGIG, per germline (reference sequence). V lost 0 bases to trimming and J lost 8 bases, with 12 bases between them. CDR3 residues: CAWSVQGQGTQYF. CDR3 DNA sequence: TGTGCCTGGAGTGTACAGGGTCAGGGTACGCAGTATTTT.

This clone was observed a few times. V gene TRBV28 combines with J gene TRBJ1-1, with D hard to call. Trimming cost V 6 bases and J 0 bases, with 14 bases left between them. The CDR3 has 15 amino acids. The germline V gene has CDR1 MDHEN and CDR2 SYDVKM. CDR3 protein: CASSPGAGLNTEAFF. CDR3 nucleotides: TGTGCCAGCAGCCCAGGAGCAGGCCTGAACACTGAAGCTTTCTTT.

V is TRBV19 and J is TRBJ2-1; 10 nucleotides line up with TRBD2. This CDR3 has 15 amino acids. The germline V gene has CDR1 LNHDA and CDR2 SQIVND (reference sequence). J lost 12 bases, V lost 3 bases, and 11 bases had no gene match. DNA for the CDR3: TGTGCCAGTAGTATCGGGGAGGAGCGGGGGGGCATGCAGTTCTTC. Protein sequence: CASSIGEERGGMQFF. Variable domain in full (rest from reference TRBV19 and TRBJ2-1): DGGITQSPKYLFRKEGQNVTLSCEQNLNHDAMYWYRQDPGQGLRLIYYSQIVNDFQKGDIAEGYSVSREKKESFPLTVTSAQKNPTAFYLCASSIGEERGGMQFFGPGTRLTVL.

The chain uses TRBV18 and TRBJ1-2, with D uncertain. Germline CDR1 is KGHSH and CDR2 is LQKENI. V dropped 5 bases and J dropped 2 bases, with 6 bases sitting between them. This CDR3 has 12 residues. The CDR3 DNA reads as TGTGCCAGCTCAGCCCTGAACTATGGCTACACCTTC. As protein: CASSALNYGYTF.

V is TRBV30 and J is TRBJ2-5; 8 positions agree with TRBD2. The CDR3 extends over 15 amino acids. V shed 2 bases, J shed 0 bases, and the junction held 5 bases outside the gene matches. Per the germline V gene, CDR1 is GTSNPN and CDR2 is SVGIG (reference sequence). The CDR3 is CAWSTWTSYQETQYF. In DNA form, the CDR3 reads TGTGCCTGGAGTACATGGACTAGCTACCAAGAGACCCAGTACTTC.

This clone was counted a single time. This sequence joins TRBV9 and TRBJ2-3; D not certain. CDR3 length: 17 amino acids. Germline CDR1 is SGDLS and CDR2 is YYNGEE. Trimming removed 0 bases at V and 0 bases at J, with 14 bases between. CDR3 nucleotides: TGTGCCAGCAGCGTAGGCGCCAGGAGTGCTAGCACAGATACGCAGTATTTT. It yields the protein CASSVGARSASTDTQYF.

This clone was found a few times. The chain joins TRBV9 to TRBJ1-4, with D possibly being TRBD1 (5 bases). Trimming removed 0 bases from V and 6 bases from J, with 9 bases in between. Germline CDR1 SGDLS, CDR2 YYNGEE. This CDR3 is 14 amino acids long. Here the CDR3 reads CASSVGGGDEKLFF. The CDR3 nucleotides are TGTGCCAGCAGCGTAGGTGGGGGAGATGAAAAACTGTTTTTT.

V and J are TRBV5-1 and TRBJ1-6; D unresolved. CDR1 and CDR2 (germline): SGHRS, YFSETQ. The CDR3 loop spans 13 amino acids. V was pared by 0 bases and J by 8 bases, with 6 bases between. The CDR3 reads CASSLEPDSPLHF. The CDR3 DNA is TGCGCCAGCAGCTTGGAGCCCGATTCACCCCTCCACTTT. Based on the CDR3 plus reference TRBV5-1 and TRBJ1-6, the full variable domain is KAGVTQTPRYLIKTRGQQVTLSCSPISGHRSVSWYQQTPGQGLQFLFEYFSETQRNKGNFPGRFSGRQFSNSRSEMNVSTLELGDSALYLCASSLEPDSPLHFGNGTRLTVT.

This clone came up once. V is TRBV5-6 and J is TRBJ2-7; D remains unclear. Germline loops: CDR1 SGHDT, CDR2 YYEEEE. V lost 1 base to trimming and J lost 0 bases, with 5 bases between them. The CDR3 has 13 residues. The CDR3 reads CASSLQFSYEQYF. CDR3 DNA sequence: TGTGCCAGCAGCTTGCAGTTCTCCTACGAGCAGTACTTC.

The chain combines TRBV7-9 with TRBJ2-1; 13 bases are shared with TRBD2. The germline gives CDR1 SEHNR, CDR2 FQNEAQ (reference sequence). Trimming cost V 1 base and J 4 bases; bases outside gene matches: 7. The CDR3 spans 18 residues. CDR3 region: CASSLGLAGGRKYNEQFF. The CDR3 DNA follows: TGTGCCAGCAGCTTAGGACTAGCGGGGGGCCGAAAATACAATGAGCAGTTCTTC.